The sequence of this TCR beta chain was determined in a study of blood T cell repertoires in COVID-19. Across the whole study: The origin of the acute and convalescent COVID-19 samples was the United States, Italy and Spain. PBMCs, B-cell-depleted T cells, or T cells provided the cDNA or gDNA that made up the material.

Seattle patient enrollment occurred during active infection, with longitudinal follow-up thereafter. In the original workflow: Reference gene primers were amplified, and this amplification served to estimate nucleated cell counts. The method was immunoSEQ multiplex PCR; TCRdb's version includes in-frame clones alone and lacks a portion of them. The V and J calls and the clone size are those of that table, but D and trimming were determined from the DNA. The sample lists fewer than 600,000 clones, 75% to 90% occurring once. There are 14 residues in the CDR3. Germline V lookup: CDR1 MGHDK, CDR2 SYGVNS. With 3 bases clipped from V and 7 bases from J, the junction kept 5 bases outside the gene matches.

The sequenced sample consisted of peripheral blood. V gene TRBV25-1 combines with J gene TRBJ1-4, with 7 bases aligning to TRBD1. The origin of this receptor is a man younger than 30 with COVID-19, enrolled during active disease. CDR3: CASSETGTGEKLFF. CDR3 coding DNA: TGTGCCAGCAGTGAGACAGGGACCGGTGAAAAACTGTTTTTT.